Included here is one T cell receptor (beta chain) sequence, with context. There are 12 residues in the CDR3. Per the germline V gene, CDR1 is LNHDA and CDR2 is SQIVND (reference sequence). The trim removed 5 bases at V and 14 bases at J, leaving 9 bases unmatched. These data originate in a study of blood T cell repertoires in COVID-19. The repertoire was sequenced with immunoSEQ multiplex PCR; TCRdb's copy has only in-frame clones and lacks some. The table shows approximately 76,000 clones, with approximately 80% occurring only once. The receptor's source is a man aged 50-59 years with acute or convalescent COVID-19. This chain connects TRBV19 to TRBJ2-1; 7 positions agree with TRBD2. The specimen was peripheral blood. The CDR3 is CASSSDGTTKFF. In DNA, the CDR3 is TGTGCCAGTAGTTCCGACGGGACTACTAAGTTCTTC. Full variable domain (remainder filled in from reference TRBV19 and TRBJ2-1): DGGITQSPKYLFRKEGQNVTLSCEQNLNHDAMYWYRQDPGQGLRLIYYSQIVNDFQKGDIAEGYSVSREKKESFPLTVTSAQKNPTAFYLCASSSDGTTKFFGPGTRLTVL.